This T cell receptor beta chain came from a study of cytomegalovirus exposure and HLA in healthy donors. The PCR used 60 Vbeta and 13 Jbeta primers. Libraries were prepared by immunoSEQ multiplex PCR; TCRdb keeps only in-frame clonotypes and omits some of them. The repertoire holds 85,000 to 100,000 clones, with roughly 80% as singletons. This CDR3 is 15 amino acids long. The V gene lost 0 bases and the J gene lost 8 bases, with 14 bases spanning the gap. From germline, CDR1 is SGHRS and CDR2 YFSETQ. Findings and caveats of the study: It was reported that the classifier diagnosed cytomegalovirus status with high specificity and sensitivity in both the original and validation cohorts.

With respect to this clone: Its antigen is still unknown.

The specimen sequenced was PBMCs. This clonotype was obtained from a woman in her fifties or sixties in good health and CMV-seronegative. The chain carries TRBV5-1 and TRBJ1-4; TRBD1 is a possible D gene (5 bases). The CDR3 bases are TGCGCCAGCAGCTTGGGAGGGAGGGGAGGAGAAAAACTGTTTTTT. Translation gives CASSLGGRGGEKLFF.